This T cell receptor (beta chain) was sequenced for a study of T-cell memory formation after mild COVID-19. Study-level background: Across donors, TCR clusters were largely donor specific.

Points from the study as a whole: Cross-reactive memory apparently joined, as some responding clones appeared in pre-infection memory. Contracting clones localized mainly to CM and EM when CD4+ and mainly to EMRA when CD8+. Clones that contracted from day 15 to 85 had balanced CD4/CD8; later expanders were CD4+ biased.

Germline V gene data show CDR1 as SQVTM and CDR2 as ANQGSEA. The length of the CDR3 is 14 residues. J was trimmed by 1 base and V by 5 bases; bases with no gene match: 5. Points on this clonotype: Antigen unknown.

TCRdb recomputed calls from the 5' RACE reads with MiXCR, one row per CDR3 protein. The data contain about 110,000 distinct CDR3 sequences, 15% to 20% of them seen just once; the ten biggest clones take up approximately 5.1%. The clonotype comes from a young man who had mild COVID-19 (a few samples of this study predate the infection). Cell type and time point are not known. Sequences were obtained from PBMCs or a T cell subset sorted from them (not recorded which). The chain couples TRBV29-1 to TRBJ2-7; 10 bases are shared with TRBD1. The CDR3 nucleotides read TGCAGCGTTAGCCCGGGACAGGGGTCCTACGAGCAGTACTTC. Translating it yields CSVSPGQGSYEQYF.